This TCR beta chain was profiled in a study of blood T cell repertoires in COVID-19. The CDR3 extends over 14 amino acids. Trimming left V 5 bases short and J 0 bases short, with 11 bases between. Per germline, CDR1 SQVTM and CDR2 ANQGSEA. The repertoire was sequenced with immunoSEQ multiplex PCR; TCRdb's copy has only in-frame clones and lacks some. Here the sample spans roughly 220,000 clones, about 80% being singletons. Living in about two dozen US areas, the participants were between roughly 18 and 89 years of age. Recovery among Cohort 3 donors was established by two negative PCRs, clearance, or symptom resolution.

Sequenced sample: PBMCs or T cells enriched from blood (not recorded which). The chain links TRBV29-1 to TRBJ2-1; D may be TRBD2 (5 bases). This TCR was recovered from a man aged 35 to 55 who had recovered from COVID-19. CDR3: CSVFSGSSYNEQFF. The CDR3 DNA reads as TGCAGCGTTTTCAGCGGAAGCTCCTACAATGAGCAGTTCTTC.